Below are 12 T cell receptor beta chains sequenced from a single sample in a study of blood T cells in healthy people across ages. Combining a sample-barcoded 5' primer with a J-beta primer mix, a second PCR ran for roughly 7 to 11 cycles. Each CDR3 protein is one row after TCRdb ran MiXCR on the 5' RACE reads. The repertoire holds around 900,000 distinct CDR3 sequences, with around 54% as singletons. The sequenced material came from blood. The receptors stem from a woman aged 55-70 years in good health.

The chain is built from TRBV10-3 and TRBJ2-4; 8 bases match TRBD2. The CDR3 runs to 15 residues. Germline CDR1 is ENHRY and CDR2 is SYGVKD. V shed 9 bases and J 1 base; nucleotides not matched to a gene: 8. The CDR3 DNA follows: TGTGCCATAAGTAGCGGCGGGGGGGCCAAAAACATTCAGTACTTC. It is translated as CAISSGGGAKNIQYF.

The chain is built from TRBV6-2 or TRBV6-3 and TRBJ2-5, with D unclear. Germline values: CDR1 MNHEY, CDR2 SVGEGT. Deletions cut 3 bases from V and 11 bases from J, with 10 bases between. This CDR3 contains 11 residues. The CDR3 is CASSYVNEQYF. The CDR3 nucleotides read TGTGCCAGCAGTTATGTCAATGAGCAGTACTTC.

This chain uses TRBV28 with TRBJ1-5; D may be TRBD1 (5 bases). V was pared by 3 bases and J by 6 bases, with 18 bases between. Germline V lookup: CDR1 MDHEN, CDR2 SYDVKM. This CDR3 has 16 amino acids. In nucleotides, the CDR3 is TGTGCCAGCAGTTTGCCCGCCGGCGGGGCGAGTCAGCCCCAGCATTTT. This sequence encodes CASSLPAGGASQPQHF. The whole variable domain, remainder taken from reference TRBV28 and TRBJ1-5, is DVKVTQSSRYLVKRTGEKVFLECVQDMDHENMFWYRQDPGLGLRLIYFSYDVKMKEKGDIPEGYSVSREKKERFSLILESASTNQTSMYLCASSLPAGGASQPQHFGDGTRLSIL.

The CDR3 sequence is CSAATGTTTYEQYF. CDR3 bases: TGCAGTGCTGCTACAGGGACTACGACCTACGAGCAGTACTTC. This rearrangement joins TRBV20-1 to TRBJ2-7, with TRBD2 as a possible D gene (7 bases). Trimming took 5 bases from V and 2 from J, leaving 16 bases between them. The CDR3 is made up of 14 amino acids. Germline CDR1 and CDR2: DFQATT and SNEGSKA (reference sequence).

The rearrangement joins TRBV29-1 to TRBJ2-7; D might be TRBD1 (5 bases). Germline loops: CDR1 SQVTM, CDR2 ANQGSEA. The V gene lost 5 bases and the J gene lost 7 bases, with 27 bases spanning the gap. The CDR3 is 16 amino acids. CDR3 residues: CSVRGGPYRGNREQYF. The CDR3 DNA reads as TGCAGCGTTAGGGGCGGCCCTTATAGGGGCAACCGGGAGCAGTACTTC.

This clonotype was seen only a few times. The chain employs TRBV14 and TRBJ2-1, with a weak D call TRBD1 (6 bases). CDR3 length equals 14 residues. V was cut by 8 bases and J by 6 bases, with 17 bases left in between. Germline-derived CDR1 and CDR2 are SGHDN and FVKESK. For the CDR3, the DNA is TGTGCCAGCTCCAGGGGAGACAGACCCAATGAGCAGTTCTTC. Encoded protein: CASSRGDRPNEQFF.

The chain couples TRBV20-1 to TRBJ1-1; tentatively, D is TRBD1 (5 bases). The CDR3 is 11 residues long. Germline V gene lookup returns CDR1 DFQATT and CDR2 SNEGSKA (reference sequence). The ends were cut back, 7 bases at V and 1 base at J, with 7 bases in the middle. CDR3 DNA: TGCAGTGGCGGGGGGAACACTGAAGCTTTCTTT. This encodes CSGGGNTEAFF.

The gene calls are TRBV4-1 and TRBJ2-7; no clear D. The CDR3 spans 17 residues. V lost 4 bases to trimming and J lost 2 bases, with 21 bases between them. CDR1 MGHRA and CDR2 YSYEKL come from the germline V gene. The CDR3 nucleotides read TGCGCCAGCAGCCTCAAAGGAGTGGATCTAGAACCCTACGAGCAGTACTTC. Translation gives CASSLKGVDLEPYEQYF.

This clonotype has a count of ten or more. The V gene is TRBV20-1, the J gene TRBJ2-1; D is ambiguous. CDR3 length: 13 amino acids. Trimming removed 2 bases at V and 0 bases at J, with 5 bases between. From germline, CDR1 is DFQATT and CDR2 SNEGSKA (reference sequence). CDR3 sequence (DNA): TGCAGTGCTAGAAGGAGCTCCTACAATGAGCAGTTCTTC. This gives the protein CSARRSSYNEQFF.

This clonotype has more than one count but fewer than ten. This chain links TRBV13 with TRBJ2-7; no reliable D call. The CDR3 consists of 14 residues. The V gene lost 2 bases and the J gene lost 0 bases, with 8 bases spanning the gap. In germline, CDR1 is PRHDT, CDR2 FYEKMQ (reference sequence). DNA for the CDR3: TGTGCCAGCAGCTTACTAACGAGCTCCTACGAGCAGTACTTC. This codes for CASSLLTSSYEQYF.

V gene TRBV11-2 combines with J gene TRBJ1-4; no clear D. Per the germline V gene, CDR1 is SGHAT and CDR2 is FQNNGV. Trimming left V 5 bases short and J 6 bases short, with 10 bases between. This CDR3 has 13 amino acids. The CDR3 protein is CASSRGRDEKLFF. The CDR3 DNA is TGTGCCAGCAGCCGCGGGCGGGATGAAAAACTGTTTTTT.

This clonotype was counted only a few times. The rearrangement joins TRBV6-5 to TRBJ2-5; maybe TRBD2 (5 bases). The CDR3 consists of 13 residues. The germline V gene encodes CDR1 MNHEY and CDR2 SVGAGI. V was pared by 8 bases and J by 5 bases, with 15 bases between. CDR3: CASSPGWEETQYF. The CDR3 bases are TGTGCCAGCTCCCCAGGCTGGGAGGAGACCCAGTACTTC.